This T cell receptor beta chain was observed in a study of OX40 agonist ivuxolimab in advanced cancers. TCRdb keeps only in-frame clones here, not all; method: immunoSEQ multiplex PCR. The sample carries roughly 67,000 clones, roughly 82% recorded once. Patients were excluded for autoimmune disease history or systemic immunosuppression. Germline V CDR1 and CDR2: MNHEY, SVGAGI. The V and J ends lost 0 bases and 4 bases respectively, with 9 bases between them. The CDR3 contains 14 residues. Findings and limits, study-wide: Both CD4+ and CD8+ T cell populations in blood had undergone clonal expansion by week 6 at 0.1 to 3.0 mg/kg. Expansion of clones was among the lowest in partial responders at 0.1-3.0 mg/kg. CD4+ T cells averaged fewer expanded clones than CD8+ T cells.

The count of this clone is one. The antigen remains unidentified. This specimen consisted of CD4+ or CD8+ T cells sorted from blood, obtained in a trial of the OX40 agonist ivuxolimab. This clonotype originated in an adult with an advanced solid tumor such as melanoma, head and neck, liver or kidney cancer. The rearrangement uses TRBV6-5 and TRBJ2-5; a weak D match, TRBD2 (5 bases). The CDR3 DNA is TGTGCCAGCAGTTACTCGCCGGGGTTAGAGACCCAGTACTTC. Translation gives CASSYSPGLETQYF.